The 18 T cell receptor beta chains reported below all come from one sample, sequenced in a study of shared clonotypes between healthy human individuals (dated by TCRdb to 2018 to 2021). The protocol used for the library was the immunoSEQ multiplex PCR assay. This immuneACCESS table, as held by TCRdb, lists in-frame sequences with V and J called but not all clones. Of the missing ones, under half trace to an unresolved V gene in checked studies; the others have no known cause. Here the sample has some 2.4 million clones; roughly 93% occur a single time. The ten top clones hold approximately 0.35% of the sample. Sequencing was done on a sample of naive CD4+ T cells from PBMCs. Sample cell subset or site, as interpreted from the label and publication: CD45RA+ positively selected. The source is a man aged 18 to 30 in good health. Some clones in this sample may be carry-over from other donors' samples.

This clone was seen just once. The chain joins TRBV5-1 to TRBJ2-2, with 14 bases identical to TRBD2. The CDR3 loop spans 16 amino acids. The V gene end was trimmed by 4 bases and the J gene end by 9 bases; junction bases not matched to a gene: 8. Germline CDR1 SGHRS, CDR2 YFSETQ. CDR3 amino acids: CASSQGLAGVRRELFF. CDR3 DNA: TGCGCCAGCAGCCAGGGACTAGCGGGAGTCCGCCGGGAGCTGTTTTTT.

The chain links TRBV15 to TRBJ1-2, with TRBD1 as a possible D gene (5 bases). CDR1 and CDR2 (germline): LNHNV, YYDKDF (reference sequence). There are 15 residues in the CDR3. V was cut by 4 bases and J by 7 bases, with 19 bases left in between. This chain's CDR3 is CATSMRGQKYGGYTF. In DNA, the CDR3 is TGTGCCACCAGCATGAGGGGCCAAAAGTATGGTGGCTACACCTTC.

The rearrangement uses TRBV6-1 and TRBJ2-2; the match to TRBD2 covers 12 bases. The trim removed 0 bases at V and 7 bases at J, leaving 18 bases unmatched. CDR1 and CDR2 (germline): MNHNS, SASEGT. CDR3 length: 21 amino acids. CDR3 loop: CASSEAMKGWLAGGDGGELFF. Written as DNA, the CDR3 is TGTGCCAGCAGTGAAGCGATGAAGGGGTGGCTAGCGGGAGGGGATGGCGGGGAGCTGTTTTTT.

The rearrangement uses TRBV18 and TRBJ2-1; 8 bases align to TRBD1. V lost 3 bases and J lost 0; bases outside the gene matches: 7. The CDR3 loop spans 17 amino acids. Germline lookup yields CDR1 KGHSH and CDR2 LQKENI. This chain's CDR3 is CASSPGTGKSSYNEQFF. The DNA of the CDR3 is TGTGCCAGCTCACCGGGGACAGGTAAAAGCTCCTACAATGAGCAGTTCTTC.

Notes on this clone: Other nucleotide sequences from this sample produce the same CDR3. The V call is TRBV11-3, the J call TRBJ2-3; D not resolved. The V end lost 2 bases, the J end lost 4 bases, and 4 bases lay between the germline ends. This CDR3 contains 12 residues. Germline V gene sequence: CDR1 SGHNT, CDR2 YENEEA. CDR3 in DNA: TGTGCCAGCAGCTTAAGATCAGATACGCAGTATTTT. The encoded protein is CASSLRSDTQYF.

The chain joins TRBV30 to TRBJ1-5; D perhaps matches TRBD1 (5 bases). V was shortened by 0 bases and J by 2 bases, with 11 bases between the two germline ends. CDR1 and CDR2 from the germline V gene are GTSNPN and SVGIG (reference sequence). This CDR3 is 15 amino acids long. As DNA, the CDR3 is TGTGCCTGGAGTGTACTGGGAGGGGGCAATCAGCCCCAGCATTTT. The encoded protein is CAWSVLGGGNQPQHF.

The V call is TRBV28, the J call TRBJ1-2; D remains unclear. Trimming took 8 bases from V and 0 from J, leaving 10 bases between them. This CDR3 comprises 13 residues. Germline-derived CDR1 and CDR2 are MDHEN and SYDVKM. The CDR3 reads CASRSSANYGYTF. CDR3 sequence (DNA): TGTGCCAGCCGCTCCTCAGCTAACTATGGCTACACCTTC.

The chain couples TRBV4-2 to TRBJ2-4; D remains ambiguous. Germline values: CDR1 LGHNA, CDR2 YNFKEQ. Trimming shortened V by 4 bases and J by 5 bases, and 15 bases separated the two germline ends. The CDR3 runs 15 residues. CDR3: CASSPLGFGENIQYF. DNA of the CDR3: TGTGCCAGCAGCCCCTTGGGGTTTGGAGAAAACATTCAGTACTTC.

V gene TRBV5-1 combines with J gene TRBJ1-1; 7 nucleotides match TRBD1. In germline, CDR1 is SGHRS, CDR2 YFSETQ. Losses at the gene ends were 1 base for V and 0 bases for J; bases not matched to a gene: 6. The CDR3 totals 16 residues. CDR3 in amino acids: CASSLLGGTVNTEAFF. The CDR3 DNA sequence: TGCGCCAGCAGCTTGTTGGGCGGGACAGTGAACACTGAAGCTTTCTTT.

V usage is TRBV6-1 and J usage is TRBJ2-7, with a tentative D call TRBD2 (5 bases). Looked up from germline, CDR1 is MNHNS and CDR2 is SASEGT. The CDR3 has 14 amino acids. Between the trimmed V and J ends, which lost 4 bases and 0 bases, there was a span of 10 bases. The CDR3 region has the DNA TGTGCCAGCAGTGCGGTAGCGACCTCCTACGAGCAGTACTTC. The encoded protein is CASSAVATSYEQYF.

The rearrangement uses TRBV2 and TRBJ2-4, with 7 bases matching TRBD1. CDR1 is SNHLY and CDR2 is FYNNEI in the germline V gene. The CDR3 length is 18 residues. Trimming cost V 6 bases and J 0 bases; bases outside gene matches: 14. The CDR3 DNA sequence: TGTGCCAGCAGCCAGAGGGGCGGACAGGATCTAGCCAAAAACATTCAGTACTTC. Amino acid sequence: CASSQRGGQDLAKNIQYF.

The chain recombines TRBV13 with TRBJ2-7; TRBD1 matches 8 bases. The CDR3 is 13 amino acids. Germline trimming cut 6 bases from V and 6 bases from J; bases unmatched to any gene: 7. Germline CDR1 and CDR2: PRHDT and FYEKMQ (reference sequence). The CDR3 DNA reads TGTGCCAGCAGTTTCCGACAGGGGCCCGAGCAGTACTTC. Translating it yields CASSFRQGPEQYF. The full variable domain, with the rest looked up from reference TRBV13 and TRBJ2-7, is AAGVIQSPRHLIKEKRETATLKCYPIPRHDTVYWYQQGPGQDPQFLISFYEKMQSDKGSIPDRFSAQQFSDYHSELNMSSLELGDSALYFCASSFRQGPEQYFGPGTRLTVT.

V gene TRBV19 combines with J gene TRBJ1-4; D not certain. The CDR3 length is 14 residues. V dropped 9 bases and J dropped 7 bases, with 18 bases sitting between them. The germline V gene encodes CDR1 LNHDA and CDR2 SQIVND (reference sequence). The CDR3 DNA reads TGTGCCAGCGAGAGTTTGGCGTCTGGTGAAAAACTGTTTTTT. This sequence encodes CASESLASGEKLFF.

The CDR3 protein is CASSAQGAANEKLFF. The CDR3 region has the DNA TGTGCCAGCAGTGCACAGGGGGCGGCTAATGAAAAACTGTTTTTT. The V gene is TRBV28, the J gene TRBJ1-4; the match to TRBD1 covers 9 bases. Trimming removed 5 bases from V and 3 bases from J; junction bases left unmatched: 4. Germline CDR1 reads MDHEN; CDR2 reads SYDVKM. The length of the CDR3 is 15 residues.

This clone has only one observation. V gene TRBV5-1 combines with J gene TRBJ2-5; possibly TRBD1 or TRBD2 for D (7 bases each). Matching the DNA end better, TRBJ2-7 makes the J call doubtful. Germline assignment: CDR1 SGHRS and CDR2 YFSETQ. There are 16 residues in the CDR3. CDR3 nucleotides: TGCGCCAGCCGAAGGGGGGGACAGACGTCTTTAGACGAGCAGTACTTC. Translation gives CASRRGGQTSLDEQYF.

This chain links TRBV29-1 with TRBJ2-1; 9 nucleotides agree with TRBD2. J lost 2 bases, V lost 6 bases, and 8 bases had no gene match. The CDR3 spans 15 residues. The germline V gene encodes CDR1 SQVTM and CDR2 ANQGSEA. The CDR3 nucleotides are TGCAGCGTGCTAAGACTAGCGGACCCCTACAATGAGCAGTTCTTC. Translation gives CSVLRLADPYNEQFF.

Regarding this clone: At one boundary the junction diverges from the germline segment, which might be a read error. J is TRBJ2-7 and V is TRBV9; D ambiguous. The CDR3 totals 14 residues. Germline assignment: CDR1 SGDLS and CDR2 YYNGEE. CDR3 bases: TGTGCCAGCAGCGTAGGTCCGGTTTTCGACGAACAGTACTTC. Residues: CASSVGPVFDEQYF.

The CDR3, as DNA: TGTGCCATCAGTGCACGTTTAGGGACAGGGCTCCACGAGCAGTACTTC. Translating gives CAISARLGTGLHEQYF. The chain has TRBV10-3 and TRBJ2-7, with TRBD1 matching over 9 bases. Trimming at V came to 4 bases and at J to 5 bases, leaving 12 bases not matched to a gene. Germline values: CDR1 ENHRY, CDR2 SYGVKD. The CDR3 loop spans 16 amino acids.